This record concerns one T cell receptor beta chain sequence. This entry is derived from a study of T cell changes during pregnancy in multiple sclerosis. Germline V gene sequence: CDR1 SGHKS, CDR2 YYEKEE (reference sequence). The CDR3 has 12 amino acids. J was trimmed by 10 bases and V by 1 base; bases with no gene match: 4. Assay: immunoSEQ multiplex PCR; the TCRdb copy retains only in-frame clones and omits some. Here the sample spans roughly 88,000 clones, roughly nine tenths being singletons. The chain joins TRBV5-5 to TRBJ1-1; 7 bases line up with TRBD1. This TCR came from a female donor with multiple sclerosis, enrolled in a pregnancy study. The sample here was peripheral blood, taken in the first trimester of pregnancy. In DNA, the CDR3 is TGTGCCAGCAGCTTGAACAGGGGACGAGCTTTCTTT. Amino acids: CASSLNRGRAFF.